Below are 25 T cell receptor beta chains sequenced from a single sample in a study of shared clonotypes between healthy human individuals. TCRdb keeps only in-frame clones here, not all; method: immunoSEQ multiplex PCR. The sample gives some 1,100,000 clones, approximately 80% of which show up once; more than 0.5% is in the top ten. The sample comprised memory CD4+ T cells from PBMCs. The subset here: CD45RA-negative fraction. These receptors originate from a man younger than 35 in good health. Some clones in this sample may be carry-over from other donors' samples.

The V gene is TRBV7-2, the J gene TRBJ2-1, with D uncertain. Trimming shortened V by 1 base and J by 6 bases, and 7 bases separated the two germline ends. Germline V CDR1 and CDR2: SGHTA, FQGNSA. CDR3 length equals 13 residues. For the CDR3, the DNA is TGTGCCAGCAGCTTAGAAAGAGGCAATGAGCAGTTCTTC. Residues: CASSLERGNEQFF.

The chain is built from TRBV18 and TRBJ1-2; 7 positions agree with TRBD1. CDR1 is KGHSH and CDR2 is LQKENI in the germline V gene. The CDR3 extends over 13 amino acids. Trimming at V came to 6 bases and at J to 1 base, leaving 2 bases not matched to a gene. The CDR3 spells CASSTGLNYGYTF. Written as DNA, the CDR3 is TGTGCCAGCTCGACAGGGCTTAACTATGGCTACACCTTC.

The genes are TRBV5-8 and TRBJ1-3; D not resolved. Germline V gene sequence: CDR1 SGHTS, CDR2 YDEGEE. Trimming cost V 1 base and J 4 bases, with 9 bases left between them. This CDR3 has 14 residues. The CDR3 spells CASSLPRTGNTIYF. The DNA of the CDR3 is TGTGCCAGCAGCTTGCCACGTACCGGAAACACCATATATTTT.

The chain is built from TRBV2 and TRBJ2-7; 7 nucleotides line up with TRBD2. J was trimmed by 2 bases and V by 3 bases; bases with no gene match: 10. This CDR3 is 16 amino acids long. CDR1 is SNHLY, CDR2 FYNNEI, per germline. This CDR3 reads CASSDGGGQGAYEQYF. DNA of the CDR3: TGTGCCAGCAGTGATGGGGGAGGGCAGGGTGCCTACGAGCAGTACTTC.

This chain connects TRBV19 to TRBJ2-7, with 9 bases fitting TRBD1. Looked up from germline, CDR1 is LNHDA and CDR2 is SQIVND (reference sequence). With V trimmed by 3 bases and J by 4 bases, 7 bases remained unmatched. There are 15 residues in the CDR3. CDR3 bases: TGTGCCAGTAGTATCCCAAGACAGGGGGTGTACGAGCAGTACTTC. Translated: CASSIPRQGVYEQYF.

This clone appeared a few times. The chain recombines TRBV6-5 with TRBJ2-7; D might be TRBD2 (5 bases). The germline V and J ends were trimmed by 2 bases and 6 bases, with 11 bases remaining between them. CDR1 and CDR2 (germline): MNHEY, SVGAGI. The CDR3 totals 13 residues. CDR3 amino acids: CASSYVVGSEQYF. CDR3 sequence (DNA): TGTGCCAGCAGTTACGTGGTGGGGAGCGAGCAGTACTTC.

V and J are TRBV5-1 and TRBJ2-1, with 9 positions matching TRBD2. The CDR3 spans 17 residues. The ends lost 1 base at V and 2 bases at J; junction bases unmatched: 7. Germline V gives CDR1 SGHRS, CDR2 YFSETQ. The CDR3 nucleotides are TGCGCCAGCAGCTTGACGCCTGGCGGGAGGGCCTACAATGAGCAGTTCTTC. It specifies CASSLTPGGRAYNEQFF. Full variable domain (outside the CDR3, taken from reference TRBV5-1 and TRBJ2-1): KAGVTQTPRYLIKTRGQQVTLSCSPISGHRSVSWYQQTPGQGLQFLFEYFSETQRNKGNFPGRFSGRQFSNSRSEMNVSTLELGDSALYLCASSLTPGGRAYNEQFFGPGTRLTVL.

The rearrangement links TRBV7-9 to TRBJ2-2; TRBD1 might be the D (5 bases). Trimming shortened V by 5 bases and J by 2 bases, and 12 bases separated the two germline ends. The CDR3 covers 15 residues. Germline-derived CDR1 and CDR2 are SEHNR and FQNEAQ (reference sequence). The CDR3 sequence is CASSPRDLNTGELFF. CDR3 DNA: TGTGCCAGCAGCCCCAGGGATTTAAACACCGGGGAGCTGTTTTTT.

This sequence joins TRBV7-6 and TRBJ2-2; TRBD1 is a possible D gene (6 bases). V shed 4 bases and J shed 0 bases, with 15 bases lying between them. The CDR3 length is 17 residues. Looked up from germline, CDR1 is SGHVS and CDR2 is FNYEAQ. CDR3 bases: TGTGCCAGCAGCTCGTCACAGGGAAAGGCGAACACCGGGGAGCTGTTTTTT. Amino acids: CASSSSQGKANTGELFF.

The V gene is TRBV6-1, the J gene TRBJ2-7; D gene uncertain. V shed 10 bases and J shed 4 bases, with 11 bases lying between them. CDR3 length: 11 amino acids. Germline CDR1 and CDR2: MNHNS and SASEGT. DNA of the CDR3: TGTGCCACGACCCAGTTATACGAGCAGTACTTC. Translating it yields CATTQLYEQYF.

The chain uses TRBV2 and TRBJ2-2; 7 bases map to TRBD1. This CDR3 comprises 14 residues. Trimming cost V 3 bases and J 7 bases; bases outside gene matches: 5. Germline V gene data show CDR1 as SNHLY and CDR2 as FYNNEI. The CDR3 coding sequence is TGTGCCAGCAGTGATCAACAGGGGATCGGGGAGCTGTTTTTT. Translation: CASSDQQGIGELFF.

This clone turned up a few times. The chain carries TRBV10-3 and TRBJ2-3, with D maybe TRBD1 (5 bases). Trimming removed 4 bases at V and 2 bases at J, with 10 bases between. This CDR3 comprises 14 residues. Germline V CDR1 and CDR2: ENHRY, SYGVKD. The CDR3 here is CAISGGQSTDTQYF. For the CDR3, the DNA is TGTGCCATCAGTGGGGGCCAGTCCACAGATACGCAGTATTTT.

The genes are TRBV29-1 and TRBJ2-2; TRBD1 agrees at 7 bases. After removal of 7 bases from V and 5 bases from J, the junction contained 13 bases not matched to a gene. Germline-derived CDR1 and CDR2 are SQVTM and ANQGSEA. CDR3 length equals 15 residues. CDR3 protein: CSAKRAGGVTGELFF. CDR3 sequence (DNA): TGCAGCGCCAAAAGGGCAGGGGGAGTAACCGGGGAGCTGTTTTTT.

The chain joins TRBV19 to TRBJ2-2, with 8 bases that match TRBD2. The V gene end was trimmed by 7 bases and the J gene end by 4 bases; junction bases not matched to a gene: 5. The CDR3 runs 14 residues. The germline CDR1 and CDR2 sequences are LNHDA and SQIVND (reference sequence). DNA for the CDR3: TGTGCCAGTAAGCTAGCGGGTCGCACCGGGGAGCTGTTTTTT. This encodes CASKLAGRTGELFF.

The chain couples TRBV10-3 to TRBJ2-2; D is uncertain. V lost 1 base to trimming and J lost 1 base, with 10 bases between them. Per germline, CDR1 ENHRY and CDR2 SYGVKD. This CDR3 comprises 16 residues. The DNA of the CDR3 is TGTGCCATCAGTGAGTGGAGTGAGAGGAACACCGGGGAGCTGTTTTTT. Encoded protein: CAISEWSERNTGELFF.

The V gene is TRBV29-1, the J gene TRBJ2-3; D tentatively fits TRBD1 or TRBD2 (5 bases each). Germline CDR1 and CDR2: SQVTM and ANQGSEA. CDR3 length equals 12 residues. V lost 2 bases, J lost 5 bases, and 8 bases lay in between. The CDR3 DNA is TGCAGCGTTGAATGGGACGGAGATACGCAGTATTTT. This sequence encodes CSVEWDGDTQYF.

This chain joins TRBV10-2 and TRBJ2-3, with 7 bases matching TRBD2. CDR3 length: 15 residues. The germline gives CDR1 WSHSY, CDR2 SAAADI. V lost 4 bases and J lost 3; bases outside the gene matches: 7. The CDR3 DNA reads TGCGCCAGCAGTGGGGTGGCTAGCGGAACAGATACGCAGTATTTT. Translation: CASSGVASGTDTQYF.

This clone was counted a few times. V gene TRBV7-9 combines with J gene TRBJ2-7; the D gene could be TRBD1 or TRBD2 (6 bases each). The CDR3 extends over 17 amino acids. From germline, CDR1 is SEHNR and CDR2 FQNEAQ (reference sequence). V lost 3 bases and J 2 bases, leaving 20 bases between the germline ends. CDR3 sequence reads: CASSFDVGGGGAYEQYF. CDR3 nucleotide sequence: TGTGCCAGCAGCTTTGATGTCGGGGGCGGCGGGGCCTACGAGCAGTACTTC. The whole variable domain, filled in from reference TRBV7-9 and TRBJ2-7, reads DTGVSQNPRHKITKRGQNVTFRCDPISEHNRLYWYRQTLGQGPEFLTYFQNEAQLEKSRLLSDRFSAERPKGSFSTLEIQRTEQGDSAMYLCASSFDVGGGGAYEQYFGPGTRLTVT.

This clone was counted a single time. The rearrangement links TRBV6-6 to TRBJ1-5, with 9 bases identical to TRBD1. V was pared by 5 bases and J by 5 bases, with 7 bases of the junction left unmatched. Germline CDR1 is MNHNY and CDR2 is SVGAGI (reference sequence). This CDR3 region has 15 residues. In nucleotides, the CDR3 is TGTGCCAGCAGTCGACAGGGGGAGGGTCATCAGCCCCAGCATTTT. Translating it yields CASSRQGEGHQPQHF.

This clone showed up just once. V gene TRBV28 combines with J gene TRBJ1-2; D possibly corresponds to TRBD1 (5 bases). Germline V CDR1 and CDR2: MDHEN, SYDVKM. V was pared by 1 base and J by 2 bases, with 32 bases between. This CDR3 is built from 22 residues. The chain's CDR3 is CASSLFPALGIGAGWANYGYTF. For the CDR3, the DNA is TGTGCCAGCAGTTTATTCCCGGCCCTTGGTATCGGAGCAGGGTGGGCCAACTATGGCTACACCTTC.

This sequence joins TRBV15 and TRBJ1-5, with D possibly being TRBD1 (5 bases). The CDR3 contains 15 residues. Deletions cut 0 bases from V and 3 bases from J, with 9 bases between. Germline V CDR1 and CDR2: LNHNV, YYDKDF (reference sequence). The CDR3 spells CATSREFRANQPQHF. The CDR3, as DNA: TGTGCCACCAGCAGAGAATTCAGGGCCAATCAGCCCCAGCATTTT. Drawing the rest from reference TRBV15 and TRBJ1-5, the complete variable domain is DAMVIQNPRYQVTQFGKPVTLSCSQTLNHNVMYWYQQKSSQAPKLLFHYYDKDFNNEADTPDNFQSRRPNTSFCFLDIRSPGLGDTAMYLCATSREFRANQPQHFGDGTRLSIL.

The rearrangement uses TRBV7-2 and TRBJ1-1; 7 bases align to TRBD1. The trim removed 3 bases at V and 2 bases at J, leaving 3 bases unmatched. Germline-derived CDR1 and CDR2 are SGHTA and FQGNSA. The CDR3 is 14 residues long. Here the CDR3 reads CASSLDRTNTEAFF. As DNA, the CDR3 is TGTGCCAGCAGCTTGGACAGGACCAACACTGAAGCTTTCTTT.

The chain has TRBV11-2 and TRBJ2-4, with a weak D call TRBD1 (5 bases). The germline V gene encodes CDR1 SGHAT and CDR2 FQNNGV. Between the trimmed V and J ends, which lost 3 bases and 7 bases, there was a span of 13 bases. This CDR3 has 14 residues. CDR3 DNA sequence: TGTGCCAGCAGCTTTAGGGTAGGGGTGAACATTCAGTACTTC. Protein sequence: CASSFRVGVNIQYF.

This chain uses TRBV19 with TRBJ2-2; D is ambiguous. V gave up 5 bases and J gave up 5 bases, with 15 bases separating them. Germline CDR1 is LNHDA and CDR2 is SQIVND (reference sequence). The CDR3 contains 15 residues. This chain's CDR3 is CASSPSRTLTGELFF. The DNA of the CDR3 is TGTGCCAGTAGTCCCTCCCGGACGCTAACCGGGGAGCTGTTTTTT.

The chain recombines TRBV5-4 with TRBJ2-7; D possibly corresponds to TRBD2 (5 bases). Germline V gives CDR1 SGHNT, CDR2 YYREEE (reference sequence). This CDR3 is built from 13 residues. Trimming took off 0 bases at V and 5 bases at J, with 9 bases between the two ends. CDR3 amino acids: CASSLVSGDEQYF. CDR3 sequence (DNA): TGTGCCAGCAGCTTGGTTTCCGGGGACGAGCAGTACTTC.